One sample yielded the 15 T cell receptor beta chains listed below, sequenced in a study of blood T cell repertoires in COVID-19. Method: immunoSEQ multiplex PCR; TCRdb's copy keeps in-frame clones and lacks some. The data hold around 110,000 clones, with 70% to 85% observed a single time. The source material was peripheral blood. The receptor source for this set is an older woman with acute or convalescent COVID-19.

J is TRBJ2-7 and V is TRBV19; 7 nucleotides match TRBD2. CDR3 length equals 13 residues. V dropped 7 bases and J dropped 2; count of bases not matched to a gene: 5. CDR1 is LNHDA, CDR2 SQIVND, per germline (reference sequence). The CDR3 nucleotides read TGTGCCAGTAACGGGGGGAGCCCCTACGAGCAGTACTTC. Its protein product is CASNGGSPYEQYF.

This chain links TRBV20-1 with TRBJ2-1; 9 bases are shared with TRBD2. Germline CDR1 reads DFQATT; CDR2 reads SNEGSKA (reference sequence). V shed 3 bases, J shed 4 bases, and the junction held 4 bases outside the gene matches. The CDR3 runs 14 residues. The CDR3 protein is CSASVSGGYNEQFF. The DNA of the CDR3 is TGCAGTGCTAGTGTTAGCGGGGGATACAATGAGCAGTTCTTC.

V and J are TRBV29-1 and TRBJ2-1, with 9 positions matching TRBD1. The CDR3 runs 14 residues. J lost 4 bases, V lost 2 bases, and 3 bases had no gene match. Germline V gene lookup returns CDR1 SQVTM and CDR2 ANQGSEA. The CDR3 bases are TGCAGCGTTGAAAGGGACAGGGCGTACAATGAGCAGTTCTTC. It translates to CSVERDRAYNEQFF.

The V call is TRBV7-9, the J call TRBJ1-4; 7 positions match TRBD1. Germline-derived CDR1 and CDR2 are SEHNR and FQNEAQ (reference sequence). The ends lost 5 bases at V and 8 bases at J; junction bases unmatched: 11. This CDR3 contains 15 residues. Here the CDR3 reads CASSPPSQGGEKLFF. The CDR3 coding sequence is TGTGCCAGCAGCCCCCCGTCGCAGGGGGGAGAAAAACTGTTTTTT.

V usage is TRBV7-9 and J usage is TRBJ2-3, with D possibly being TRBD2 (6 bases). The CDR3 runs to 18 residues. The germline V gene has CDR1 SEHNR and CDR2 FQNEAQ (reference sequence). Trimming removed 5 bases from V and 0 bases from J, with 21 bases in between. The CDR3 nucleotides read TGTGCCAGCAGCCGCGCTTTTAGCGGCGGGGATAGCACAGATACGCAGTATTTT. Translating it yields CASSRAFSGGDSTDTQYF.

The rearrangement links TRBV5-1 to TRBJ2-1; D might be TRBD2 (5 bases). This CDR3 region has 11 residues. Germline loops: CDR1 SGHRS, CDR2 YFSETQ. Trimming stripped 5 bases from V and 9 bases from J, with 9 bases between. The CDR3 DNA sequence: TGCGCCAGCAGAGTAGAGGGTGAGCAGTTCTTC. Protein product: CASRVEGEQFF.

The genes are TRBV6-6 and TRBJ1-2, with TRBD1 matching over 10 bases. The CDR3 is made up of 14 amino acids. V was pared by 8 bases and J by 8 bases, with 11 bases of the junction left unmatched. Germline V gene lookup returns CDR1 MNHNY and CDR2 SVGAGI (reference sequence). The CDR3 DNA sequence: TGTGCCAGCGGCGTTACGACAGGGGGCGCCGGCTACACCTTC. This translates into CASGVTTGGAGYTF.

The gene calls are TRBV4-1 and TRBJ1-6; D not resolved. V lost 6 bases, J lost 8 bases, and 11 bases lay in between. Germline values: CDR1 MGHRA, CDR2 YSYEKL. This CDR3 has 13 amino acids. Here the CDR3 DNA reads TGCGCCAGCAGATCCTTCGGGGATTCACCCCTCCACTTT. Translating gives CASRSFGDSPLHF.

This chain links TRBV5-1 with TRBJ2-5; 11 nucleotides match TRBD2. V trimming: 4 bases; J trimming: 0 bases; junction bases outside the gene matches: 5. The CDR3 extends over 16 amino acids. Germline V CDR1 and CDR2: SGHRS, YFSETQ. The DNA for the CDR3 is TGCGCCAGCAGCCGGAAACTAGCGGGGGACCAAGAGACCCAGTACTTC. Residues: CASSRKLAGDQETQYF.

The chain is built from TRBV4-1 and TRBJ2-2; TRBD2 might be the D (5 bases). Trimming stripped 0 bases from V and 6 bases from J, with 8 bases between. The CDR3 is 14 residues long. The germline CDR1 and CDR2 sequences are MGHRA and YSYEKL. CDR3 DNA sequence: TGCGCCAGCAGCCAAGAATGGGGAGCCGGGGAGCTGTTTTTT. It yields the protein CASSQEWGAGELFF.

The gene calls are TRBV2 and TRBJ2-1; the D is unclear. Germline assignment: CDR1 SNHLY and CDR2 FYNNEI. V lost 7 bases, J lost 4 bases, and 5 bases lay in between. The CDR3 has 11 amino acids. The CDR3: CASNEYNEQFF. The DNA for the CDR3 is TGTGCCAGCAACGAGTACAATGAGCAGTTCTTC.

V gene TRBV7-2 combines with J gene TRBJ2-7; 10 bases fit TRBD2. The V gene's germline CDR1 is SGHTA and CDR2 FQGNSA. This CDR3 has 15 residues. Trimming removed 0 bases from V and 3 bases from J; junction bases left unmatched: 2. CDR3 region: CASSLAASGGYEQYF. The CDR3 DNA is TGTGCCAGCAGCTTAGCGGCTAGCGGGGGCTACGAGCAGTACTTC.

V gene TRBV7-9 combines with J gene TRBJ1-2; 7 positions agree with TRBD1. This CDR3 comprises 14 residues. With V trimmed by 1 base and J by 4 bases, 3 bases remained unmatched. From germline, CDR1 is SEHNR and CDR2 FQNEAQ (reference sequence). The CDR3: CASSLVGGPYGYTF. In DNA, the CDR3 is TGTGCCAGCAGCTTAGTAGGGGGCCCCTATGGCTACACCTTC.

For the CDR3, the DNA is TGTGCCATCAGTGAGGGGGGACAGGACAATTCACCCCTCCACTTT. This codes for CAISEGGQDNSPLHF. This chain links TRBV10-3 with TRBJ1-6, with TRBD1 identical over 8 bases. V shed 2 bases, J shed 7 bases, and the junction held 4 bases outside the gene matches. The V gene's germline CDR1 is ENHRY and CDR2 SYGVKD. The CDR3 loop spans 15 amino acids.

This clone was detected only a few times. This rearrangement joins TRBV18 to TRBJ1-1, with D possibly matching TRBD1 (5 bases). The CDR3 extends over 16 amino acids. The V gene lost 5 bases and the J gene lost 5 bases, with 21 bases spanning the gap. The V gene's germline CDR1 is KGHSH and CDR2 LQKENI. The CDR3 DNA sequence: TGTGCCAGCTCAATTCAGGGAGGGGCGAAGTGGACTGAAGCTTTCTTT. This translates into CASSIQGGAKWTEAFF. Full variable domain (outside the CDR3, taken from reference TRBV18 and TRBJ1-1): NAGVMQNPRHLVRRRGQEARLRCSPMKGHSHVYWYRQLPEEGLKFMVYLQKENIIDESGMPKERFSAEFPKEGPSILRIQQVVRGDSAAYFCASSIQGGAKWTEAFFGQGTRLTVV.